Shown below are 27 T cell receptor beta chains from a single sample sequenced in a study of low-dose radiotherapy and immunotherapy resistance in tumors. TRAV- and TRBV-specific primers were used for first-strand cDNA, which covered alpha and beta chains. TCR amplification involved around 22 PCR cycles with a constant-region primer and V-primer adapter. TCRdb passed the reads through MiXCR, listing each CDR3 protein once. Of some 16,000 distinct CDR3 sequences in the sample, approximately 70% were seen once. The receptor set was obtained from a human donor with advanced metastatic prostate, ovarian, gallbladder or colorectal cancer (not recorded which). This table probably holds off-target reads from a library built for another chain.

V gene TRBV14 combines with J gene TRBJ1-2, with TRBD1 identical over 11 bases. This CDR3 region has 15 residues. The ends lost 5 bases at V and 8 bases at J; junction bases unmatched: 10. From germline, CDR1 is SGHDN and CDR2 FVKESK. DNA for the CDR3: TGTGCCAGCAGCGAATTACCGGGACAGGGGGACGGCTACACCTTC. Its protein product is CASSELPGQGDGYTF.

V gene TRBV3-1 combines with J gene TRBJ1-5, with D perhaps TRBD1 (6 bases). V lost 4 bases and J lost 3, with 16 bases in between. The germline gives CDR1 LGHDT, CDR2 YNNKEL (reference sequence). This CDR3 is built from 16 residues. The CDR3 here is CASSPSSRGLNQPQHF. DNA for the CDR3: TGTGCCAGCAGCCCCTCCAGCAGGGGCCTCAATCAGCCCCAGCATTTT.

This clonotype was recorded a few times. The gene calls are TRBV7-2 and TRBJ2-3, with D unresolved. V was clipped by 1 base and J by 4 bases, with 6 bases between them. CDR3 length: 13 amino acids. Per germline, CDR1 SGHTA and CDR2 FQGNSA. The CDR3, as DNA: TGTGCCAGCAGCTTAGTTTTGGCAGATACGCAGTATTTT. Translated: CASSLVLADTQYF.

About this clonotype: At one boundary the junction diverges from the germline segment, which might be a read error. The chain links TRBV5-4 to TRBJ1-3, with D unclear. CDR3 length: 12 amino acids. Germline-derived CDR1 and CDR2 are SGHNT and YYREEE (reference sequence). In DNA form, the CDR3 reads TGTGCCGGCAGCTTGGACGGAAACACCATATATTTT. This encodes CAGSLDGNTIYF. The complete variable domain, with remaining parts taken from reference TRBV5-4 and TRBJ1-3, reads ETGVTQSPTHLIKTRGQQVTLRCSSQSGHNTVSWYQQALGQGPQFIFQYYREEENGRGNFPPRFSGLQFPNYSSELNVNALELDDSALYLCAGSLDGNTIYFGEGSWLTVV.

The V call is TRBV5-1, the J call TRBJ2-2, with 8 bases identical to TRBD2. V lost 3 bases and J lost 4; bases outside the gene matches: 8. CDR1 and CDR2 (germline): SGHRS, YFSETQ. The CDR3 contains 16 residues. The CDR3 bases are TGCGCCAGCAGCTACTCCGGGACTAGAGGCACCGGGGAGCTGTTTTTT. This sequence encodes CASSYSGTRGTGELFF. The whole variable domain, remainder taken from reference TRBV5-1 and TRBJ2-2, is KAGVTQTPRYLIKTRGQQVTLSCSPISGHRSVSWYQQTPGQGLQFLFEYFSETQRNKGNFPGRFSGRQFSNSRSEMNVSTLELGDSALYLCASSYSGTRGTGELFFGEGSRLTVL.

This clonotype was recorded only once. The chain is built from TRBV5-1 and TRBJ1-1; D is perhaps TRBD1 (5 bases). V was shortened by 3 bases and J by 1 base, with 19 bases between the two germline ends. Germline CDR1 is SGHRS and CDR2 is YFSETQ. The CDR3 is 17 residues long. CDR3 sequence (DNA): TGCGCCAGCAGCTGGACACTTCTCGGCCCGGGGAACACTGAAGCTTTCTTT. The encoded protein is CASSWTLLGPGNTEAFF.

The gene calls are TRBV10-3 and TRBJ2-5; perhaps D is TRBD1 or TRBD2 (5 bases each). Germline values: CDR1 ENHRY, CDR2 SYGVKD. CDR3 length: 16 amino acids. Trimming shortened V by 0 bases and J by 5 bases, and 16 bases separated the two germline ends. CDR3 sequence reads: CAISESMGDSSETQYF. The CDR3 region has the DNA TGTGCCATCAGTGAGTCCATGGGGGATTCATCGGAGACCCAGTACTTC.

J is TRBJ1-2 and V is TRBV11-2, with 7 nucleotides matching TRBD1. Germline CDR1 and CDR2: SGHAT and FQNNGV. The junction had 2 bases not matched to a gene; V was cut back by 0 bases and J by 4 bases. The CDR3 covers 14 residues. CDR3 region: CASSLERQGYGYTF. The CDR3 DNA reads TGTGCCAGCAGCTTAGAAAGACAGGGCTATGGCTACACCTTC.

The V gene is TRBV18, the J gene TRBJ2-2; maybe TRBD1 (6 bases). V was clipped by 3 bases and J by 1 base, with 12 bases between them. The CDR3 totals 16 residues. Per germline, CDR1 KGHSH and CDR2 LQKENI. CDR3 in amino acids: CASSPQRQVNTGELFF. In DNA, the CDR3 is TGTGCCAGCTCACCCCAACGACAGGTGAACACCGGGGAGCTGTTTTTT. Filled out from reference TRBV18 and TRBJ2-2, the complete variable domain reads NAGVMQNPRHLVRRRGQEARLRCSPMKGHSHVYWYRQLPEEGLKFMVYLQKENIIDESGMPKERFSAEFPKEGPSILRIQQVVRGDSAAYFCASSPQRQVNTGELFFGEGSRLTVL.

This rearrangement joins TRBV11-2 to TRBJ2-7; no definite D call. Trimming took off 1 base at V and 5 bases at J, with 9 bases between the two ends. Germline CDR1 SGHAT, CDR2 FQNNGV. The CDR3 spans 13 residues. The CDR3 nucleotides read TGTGCCAGCAGCTTAGTTGCCACCCACGAGCAGTACTTC. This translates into CASSLVATHEQYF.

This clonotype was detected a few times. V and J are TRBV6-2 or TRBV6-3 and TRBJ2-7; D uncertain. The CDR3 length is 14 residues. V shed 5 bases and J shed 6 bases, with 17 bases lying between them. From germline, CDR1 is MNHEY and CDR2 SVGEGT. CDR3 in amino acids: CASSEGRPAGEQYF. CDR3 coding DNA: TGTGCCAGCAGTGAAGGGCGACCCGCCGGCGAGCAGTACTTC.

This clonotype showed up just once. The chain's CDR3 is CASSAGLNSNQPQHF. CDR3 sequence (DNA): TGTGCCAGCAGCGCGGGACTAAATTCCAATCAGCCCCAGCATTTT. The V call is TRBV2, the J call TRBJ1-5, with D tentatively TRBD1 (5 bases). This CDR3 is built from 15 residues. V lost 6 bases to trimming and J lost 3 bases, with 15 bases between them. In germline, CDR1 is SNHLY, CDR2 FYNNEI.

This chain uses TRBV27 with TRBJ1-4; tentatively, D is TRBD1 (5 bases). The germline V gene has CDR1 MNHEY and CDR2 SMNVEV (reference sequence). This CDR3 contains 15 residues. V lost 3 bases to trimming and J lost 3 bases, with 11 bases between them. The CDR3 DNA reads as TGTGCCAGCAGTTTTTGGCAGGGTGCTAATGAAAAACTGTTTTTT. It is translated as CASSFWQGANEKLFF.

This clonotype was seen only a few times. The CDR3 here is CASSERTGGSYNEQFF. The DNA for the CDR3 is TGTGCCAGCAGCGAACGAACGGGAGGGAGTTACAATGAGCAGTTCTTC. This rearrangement joins TRBV11-2 to TRBJ2-1, with TRBD2 matching over 8 bases. V trimming: 5 bases; J trimming: 4 bases; junction bases outside the gene matches: 10. This CDR3 is 16 amino acids long. Germline V gene lookup returns CDR1 SGHAT and CDR2 FQNNGV.

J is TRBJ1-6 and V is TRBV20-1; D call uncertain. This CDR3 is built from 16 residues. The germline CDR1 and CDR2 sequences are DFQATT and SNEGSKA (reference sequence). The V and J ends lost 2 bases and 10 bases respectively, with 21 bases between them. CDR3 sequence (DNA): TGCAGTGCTAGAATCGGGGATGGATCCGTAATATCACCCCTCCACTTT. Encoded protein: CSARIGDGSVISPLHF.

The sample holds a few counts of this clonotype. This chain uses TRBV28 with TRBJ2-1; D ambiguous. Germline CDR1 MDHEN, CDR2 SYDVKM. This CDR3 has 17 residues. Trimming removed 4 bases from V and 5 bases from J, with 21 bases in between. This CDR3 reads CASSSTEIGFNNNEQFF. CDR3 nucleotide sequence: TGTGCCAGCAGTTCCACAGAGATTGGGTTCAACAACAATGAGCAGTTCTTC.

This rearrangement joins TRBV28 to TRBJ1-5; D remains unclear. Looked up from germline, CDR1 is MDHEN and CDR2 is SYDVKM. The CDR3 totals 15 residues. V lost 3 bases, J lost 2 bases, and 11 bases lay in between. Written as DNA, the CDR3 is TGTGCCAGCAGTTTTAGTCAGGTGGGCAATCAGCCCCAGCATTTT. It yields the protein CASSFSQVGNQPQHF.

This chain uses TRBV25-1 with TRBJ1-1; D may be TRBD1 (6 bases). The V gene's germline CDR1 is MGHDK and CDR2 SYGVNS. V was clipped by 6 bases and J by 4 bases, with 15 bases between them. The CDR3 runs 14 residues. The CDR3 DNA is TGTGCCAGCAGGCTAGGGGGGGGTGGCACTGAAGCTTTCTTT. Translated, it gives CASRLGGGGTEAFF.

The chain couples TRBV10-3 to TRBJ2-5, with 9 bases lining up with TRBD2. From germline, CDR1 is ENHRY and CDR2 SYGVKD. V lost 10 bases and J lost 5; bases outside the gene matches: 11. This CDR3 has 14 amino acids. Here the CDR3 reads CATAGTSLGETQYF. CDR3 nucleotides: TGTGCCACCGCTGGGACTAGCCTCGGGGAGACCCAGTACTTC.

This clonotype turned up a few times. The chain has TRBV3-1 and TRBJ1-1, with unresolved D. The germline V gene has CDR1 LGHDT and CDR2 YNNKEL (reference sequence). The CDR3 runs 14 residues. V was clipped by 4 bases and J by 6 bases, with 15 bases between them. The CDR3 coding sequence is TGTGCCAGCAGCCCCATTAGCGGGTCAGCTGAAGCTTTCTTT. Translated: CASSPISGSAEAFF.

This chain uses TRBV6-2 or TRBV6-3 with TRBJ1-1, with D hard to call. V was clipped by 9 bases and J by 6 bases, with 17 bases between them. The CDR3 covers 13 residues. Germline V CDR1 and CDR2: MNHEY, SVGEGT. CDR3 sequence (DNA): TGTGCCAGTTCTCCCGATCCGGCAGCTGAAGCTTTCTTT. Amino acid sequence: CASSPDPAAEAFF.

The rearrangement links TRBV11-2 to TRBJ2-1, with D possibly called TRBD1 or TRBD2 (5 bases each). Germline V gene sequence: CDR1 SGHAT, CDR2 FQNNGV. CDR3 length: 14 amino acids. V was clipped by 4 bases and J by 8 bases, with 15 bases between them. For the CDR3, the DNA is TGTGCCAGCAGCTCTACAAACCGGGGCGATGAGCAGTTCTTC. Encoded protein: CASSSTNRGDEQFF.

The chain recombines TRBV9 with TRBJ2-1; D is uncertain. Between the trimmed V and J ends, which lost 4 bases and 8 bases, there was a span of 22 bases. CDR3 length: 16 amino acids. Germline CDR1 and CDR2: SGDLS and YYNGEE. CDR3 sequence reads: CASSSILGPHKDEQFF. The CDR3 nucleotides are TGTGCCAGCAGCTCGATACTTGGACCCCACAAGGATGAGCAGTTCTTC.

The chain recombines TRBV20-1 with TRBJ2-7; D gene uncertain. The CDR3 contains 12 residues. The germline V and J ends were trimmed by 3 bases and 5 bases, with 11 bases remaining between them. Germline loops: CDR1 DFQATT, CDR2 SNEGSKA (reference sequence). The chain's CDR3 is CSASVDTDEQYF. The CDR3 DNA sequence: TGCAGTGCTAGCGTGGATACGGACGAGCAGTACTTC.

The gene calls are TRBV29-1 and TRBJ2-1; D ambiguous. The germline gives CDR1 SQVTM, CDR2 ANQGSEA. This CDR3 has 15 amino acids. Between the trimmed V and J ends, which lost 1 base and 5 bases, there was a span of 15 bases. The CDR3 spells CSVEVIEKLNNEQFF. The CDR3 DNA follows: TGCAGCGTTGAAGTAATTGAGAAACTCAACAATGAGCAGTTCTTC.

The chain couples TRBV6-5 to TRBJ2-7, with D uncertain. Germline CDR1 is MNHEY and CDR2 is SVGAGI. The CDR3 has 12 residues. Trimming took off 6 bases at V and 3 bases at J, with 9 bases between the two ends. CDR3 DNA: TGTGCCAGCAGCTCTCCTGGCTACGAGCAGTACTTC. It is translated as CASSSPGYEQYF.

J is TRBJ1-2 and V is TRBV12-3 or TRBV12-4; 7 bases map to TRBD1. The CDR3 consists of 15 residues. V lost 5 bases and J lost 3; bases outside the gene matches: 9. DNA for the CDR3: TGTGCCAGCAGTCTTCGACAGGGCCTGGACTATGGCTACACCTTC. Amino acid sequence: CASSLRQGLDYGYTF.